Below are 8 T cell receptor beta chains sequenced from a single sample in a study of post-analysis software for immune sequencing data. Study-wide results and limits: Patients had higher frequencies than controls of a handful of TRBV segments, including TRBV5-6, TRBV5-1 and TRBV20-1.

Researchers reported that TCR beta cDNA libraries carried unique molecular identifiers. TCRdb used MiXCR to reprocess the PCR reads, holding one entry per CDR3 protein. The table includes roughly 580,000 distinct CDR3 sequences, roughly 40% detected once. These receptors have no known antigen. The sample consisted of blood. The receptors were gathered from a girl between 5 and 17 years old with multiple sclerosis.

This sequence joins TRBV2 and TRBJ1-4; D not resolved. The ends were cut back, 8 bases at V and 8 bases at J, with 15 bases in the middle. Germline lookup yields CDR1 SNHLY and CDR2 FYNNEI. The CDR3 covers 13 residues. The CDR3 loop reads CASVARAAEKLFF. The CDR3 DNA is TGTGCCAGCGTAGCCCGCGCTGCAGAAAAACTGTTTTTT.

A single count supports this clonotype. The chain combines TRBV11-2 with TRBJ2-3; D unresolved. The CDR3 has 13 amino acids. With 5 bases removed from V and 6 bases from J, the gap between germline ends came to 12 bases. Germline CDR1 is SGHAT and CDR2 is FQNNGV. In DNA form, the CDR3 reads TGTGCCAGCAGCCAGCCAACCCGGGATACGCAGTATTTT. Its protein is CASSQPTRDTQYF. The full variable domain, rest sourced from reference TRBV11-2 and TRBJ2-3, is EAGVAQSPRYKIIEKRQSVAFWCNPISGHATLYWYQQILGQGPKLLIQFQNNGVVDDSQLPKDRFSAERLKGVDSTLKIQPAKLEDSAVYLCASSQPTRDTQYFGPGTRLTVL.

The rearrangement joins TRBV12-3 or TRBV12-4 to TRBJ2-7; unclear D gene. V was cut by 3 bases and J by 2 bases, with 8 bases left in between. The CDR3 runs 13 residues. Written as DNA, the CDR3 is TGTGCCAGCAGTTTTCGGACCACCTACGAGCAGTACTTC. It translates to CASSFRTTYEQYF.

The V and J genes are TRBV5-1 and TRBJ2-3, with a weak D call TRBD2 (5 bases). Between the trimmed V and J ends, which lost 0 bases and 10 bases, there was a span of 21 bases. Germline-derived CDR1 and CDR2 are SGHRS and YFSETQ. The CDR3 sequence is 16 residues long. The CDR3 nucleotides are TGCGCCAGCAGCTTGGAGAGGGTCGCCAGGCACACACCGCAGTATTTT. It specifies CASSLERVARHTPQYF.

This clonotype was seen only a few times. V and J are TRBV13 and TRBJ1-1; 7 bases match TRBD1. The CDR3 extends over 16 amino acids. Germline values: CDR1 PRHDT, CDR2 FYEKMQ (reference sequence). V was clipped by 1 base and J by 3 bases; unmatched bases: 8. CDR3 in DNA: TGTGCCAGCAGCTTAGCTTTCGACAGGGTGGACACTGAAGCTTTCTTT. Its protein product is CASSLAFDRVDTEAFF.

V and J are TRBV29-1 and TRBJ1-1, with TRBD1 as a possible D gene (6 bases). Deletions cut 5 bases from V and 1 base from J, with 8 bases between. The CDR3 has 12 residues. Per germline, CDR1 SQVTM and CDR2 ANQGSEA. The CDR3 spells CSVRDTNTEAFF. The CDR3 DNA is TGCAGCGTTCGGGACACGAACACTGAAGCTTTCTTT.

This clonotype was seen only a few times. J is TRBJ2-7 and V is TRBV27; D possibly uses TRBD1 or TRBD2 (5 bases each). Germline V CDR1 and CDR2: MNHEY, SMNVEV (reference sequence). Trimming left V 5 bases short and J 7 bases short, with 21 bases between. The CDR3 is 15 amino acids. CDR3 nucleotides: TGTGCCAGCAGTCCATACCCCGGGACCTCGTGGGAGCAGTACTTC. It codes for CASSPYPGTSWEQYF.

The rearrangement uses TRBV20-1 and TRBJ2-3; TRBD2 agrees at 9 bases. This CDR3 comprises 16 residues. J was trimmed by 8 bases and V by 6 bases; bases with no gene match: 18. Germline V gene lookup returns CDR1 DFQATT and CDR2 SNEGSKA (reference sequence). CDR3 nucleotide sequence: TGCAGTGCACTGGACCCCAGCGGGGGGCCCTCGGGTACGCAGTATTTT. Translated: CSALDPSGGPSGTQYF.